This passage covers 14 T cell receptor beta chains from one sample sequenced in a study of immune evolution from preneoplasia to lung adenocarcinoma. Measured with immunoSEQ multiplex PCR; TCRdb has only the in-frame clones, and not every one. The profile shows about 5,000 clones, just under 85% of them singletons. Source material: FFPE adjacent normal lung tissue. All receptors derive from an older donor with lung adenocarcinoma.

The chain couples TRBV30 to TRBJ1-5; weak D call: TRBD1 (5 bases). Germline V gives CDR1 GTSNPN, CDR2 SVGIG (reference sequence). V was pared by 6 bases and J by 1 base, with 16 bases between. This CDR3 region has 15 residues. Here the CDR3 DNA reads TGTGCCTGCACAACCGGGACTTCGAGCAATCAGCCCCAGCATTTT. It translates to CACTTGTSSNQPQHF.

The chain is built from TRBV27 and TRBJ1-2; D is ambiguous. Germline values: CDR1 MNHEY, CDR2 SMNVEV (reference sequence). The CDR3 has 13 residues. The V end lost 5 bases, the J end lost 8 bases, and 15 bases lay between the germline ends. DNA for the CDR3: TGTGCCAGCAGTCGCCAGGCAGGCATAGGCTACACCTTC. Protein: CASSRQAGIGYTF.

The J gene is TRBJ2-2, the V gene TRBV2; D ambiguous. The CDR3 covers 13 residues. CDR1 and CDR2 (germline): SNHLY, FYNNEI. V lost 7 bases to trimming and J lost 4 bases, with 10 bases between them. Written as DNA, the CDR3 is TGTGCCAGCACCATGTTCTTCACCGGGGAGCTGTTTTTT. It is translated as CASTMFFTGELFF.

The genes are TRBV27 and TRBJ2-7, with D possibly matching TRBD2 (6 bases). V lost 5 bases and J 2 bases, leaving 10 bases between the germline ends. Germline CDR1 is MNHEY and CDR2 is SMNVEV (reference sequence). The CDR3 is 13 residues long. CDR3 sequence reads: CASSRGMAYEQYF. The CDR3 DNA follows: TGTGCCAGCAGTCGGGGGATGGCCTACGAGCAGTACTTC.

This chain joins TRBV7-9 and TRBJ2-2, with 7 bases fitting TRBD1. The CDR3 consists of 13 residues. Germline loops: CDR1 SEHNR, CDR2 FQNEAQ (reference sequence). The V and J ends lost 5 bases and 7 bases, in that order; junction bases with no gene match: 4. The CDR3 region is CASSQTGNGELFF. CDR3 nucleotide sequence: TGTGCCAGCAGCCAGACAGGGAACGGGGAGCTGTTTTTT.

The chain uses TRBV6-5 and TRBJ1-2; 7 bases are shared with TRBD1. V was pared by 6 bases and J by 2 bases, with 0 bases of the junction left unmatched. From germline, CDR1 is MNHEY and CDR2 SVGAGI. The CDR3 consists of 12 residues. The CDR3: CASRTGNYGYTF. The CDR3 region has the DNA TGTGCCAGCAGGACAGGGAACTATGGCTACACCTTC.

This chain links TRBV2 with TRBJ1-1, with 12 bases fitting TRBD1. The CDR3 contains 14 residues. Germline CDR1 reads SNHLY; CDR2 reads FYNNEI. V was clipped by 5 bases and J by 8 bases; unmatched bases: 6. CDR3 sequence (DNA): TGTGCCAGCAGTCTTGGGGGGACAGGGGGCGAAGCTTTCTTT. Its translation: CASSLGGTGGEAFF.

The chain links TRBV5-1 to TRBJ1-2, with D possibly being TRBD1 (5 bases). The CDR3 length is 13 residues. CDR1 SGHRS and CDR2 YFSETQ come from the germline V gene. V was shortened by 0 bases and J by 4 bases, with 7 bases between the two germline ends. The CDR3 is CASSLDGGYGYTF. In nucleotides, the CDR3 is TGCGCCAGCAGCTTGGACGGGGGCTATGGCTACACCTTC.

The CDR3 here is CASSLGIGGKETQYF. CDR3 nucleotides: TGTGCCAGCAGCTTAGGGATTGGGGGGAAAGAGACCCAGTACTTC. V gene TRBV7-6 combines with J gene TRBJ2-5; maybe TRBD2 (6 bases). V was pared by 1 base and J by 3 bases, with 12 bases between. CDR1 and CDR2 from the germline V gene are SGHVS and FNYEAQ. The CDR3 runs to 15 residues.

The rearrangement uses TRBV28 and TRBJ2-1; D remains ambiguous. The V and J ends lost 6 bases and 12 bases respectively, with 6 bases between them. Per the germline V gene, CDR1 is MDHEN and CDR2 is SYDVKM. CDR3 length: 9 amino acids. CDR3 region: CASRARQFF. The DNA for the CDR3 is TGTGCCAGCAGGGCCCGGCAGTTCTTC.

This clone was detected only once. This sequence joins TRBV30 and TRBJ1-5; tentative D call: TRBD1 (6 bases). The CDR3 extends over 13 amino acids. CDR1 is GTSNPN, CDR2 SVGIG, per germline (reference sequence). Trimming cost V 2 bases and J 6 bases, with 11 bases left between them. CDR3 bases: TGTGCCTGGAGTTCTGGGGGCCCTCAGCCCCAGCATTTT. It encodes CAWSSGGPQPQHF.

This chain connects TRBV27 to TRBJ2-3; 8 bases are shared with TRBD2. V dropped 7 bases and J dropped 6; count of bases not matched to a gene: 12. This CDR3 has 15 amino acids. Looked up from germline, CDR1 is MNHEY and CDR2 is SMNVEV (reference sequence). The CDR3 coding sequence is TGTGCCAGCAATCCGGGAGGGCCCGGTGGGGATACGCAGTATTTT. Translated: CASNPGGPGGDTQYF.

The V gene is TRBV2, the J gene TRBJ1-4, with 8 bases matching TRBD1. CDR3 length: 15 residues. V shed 6 bases, J shed 8 bases, and the junction held 11 bases outside the gene matches. The V gene's germline CDR1 is SNHLY and CDR2 FYNNEI. CDR3 sequence (DNA): TGTGCCAGCAGCCCCCCGGGACAGGCCGGCGAAAAACTGTTTTTT. Translation gives CASSPPGQAGEKLFF.

This clone appeared a single time. This sequence joins TRBV19 and TRBJ1-4; D gene ambiguous. V was clipped by 3 bases and J by 5 bases, with 13 bases between them. This CDR3 region has 15 residues. Germline V lookup: CDR1 LNHDA, CDR2 SQIVND (reference sequence). In DNA, the CDR3 is TGTGCCAGTAGTATTCCGGCCGTCGTAAATGAAAAACTGTTTTTT. As protein: CASSIPAVVNEKLFF.